This section outlines one T cell receptor beta chain sequence together with its context. Its binding antigen is unknown. Base-call qualities are not available, and no considerably larger clone is one nucleotide away. TCRbeta CDR3 regions were amplified from genomic DNA using the immunoSEQ Assay, a bias-controlled multiplex PCR. As for the original processing: The number of nucleated cells in each sample was estimated from the amplification of reference gene primers within the assay. To quantify the absolute abundance of each unique TCRbeta CDR3 rearrangement, sequence reads were collapsed and filtered. For each sample, productive Simpson clonality was calculated by taking the square root of Simpson's diversity index across productive rearrangements. The immuneACCESS repertoire file appears here via TCRdb, limited to in-frame rearrangements. These files lack a portion of the clones; in checked studies, under half of the deficit traces to unresolved V genes, and the cause of the others is not known. The DNA was the basis for D and trimming; V, J and clone size are from that table. This sample lists roughly 250,000 clones; under 85% were detected once. The ten largest clones add up to around 4.1% of the sample.

The collaborating institutions used their own protocols to collect whole blood in K2EDTA tubes. For TCRbeta analysis, collaborators shipped samples as frozen whole blood, isolated PBMCs, or DNA extracted from either of those sample types. Via the germline V gene, CDR1 is MDHEN and CDR2 SYDVKM. From the cysteine through the phenylalanine, the CDR3 covers 14 amino acids. Only CDR3 DNA is held: 42 bases, read in frame from base 1. Trimming accounts for 6 bases at V and 8 bases at J, while the number of junction bases matched to no gene is 10. This specimen comes from a study of blood T cell repertoires in COVID-19 (dated by TCRdb to the early 2020s). General notes on the study: Collaborator samples came from the United States, Italy and Spain and covered acute and convalescent phases of COVID-19. The material from the prospective study consisted of cDNA or gDNA derived from T cells, B-cell-depleted T cells, or PBMCs. Subjects who had been exposed to COVID-19, were actively infected with it, or had recovered from it provided the deeply sampled blood TCRbeta repertoires that made up the dataset. The repertoires were made available in a free public database intended to serve as a resource for research on the immune response to SARS-CoV-2. Samples were obtained from the ongoing ImmuneRACE study (first 160 participants) and from 1,254 subjects provided by 6 global collaborators. Sample metadata almost always included a de-identified subject ID, COVID-19 status, age in years and sex. Where available, HLA class I and class II types were obtained from metadata supplied by the sample provider rather than from assay-based typing. General conclusions and limits of the study: Clinical and demographic metadata were provided uncurated, with the amount varying by source and participant.

The TCR originated in a woman in her thirties or forties with active or convalescent COVID-19. The sample consisted of peripheral blood. The chain links TRBV28 with TRBJ1-2, and TRBD1 aligns with 9 junction nucleotides. The sequence in DNA is TGTGCCAGCAGGGTCGAGGGACAGGGCGGCGGCTACACCTTC. It translates as CASRVEGQGGGYTF.